A single sample is the source of the 18 T cell receptor beta chains below, sequenced in a study of T cell changes during pregnancy in multiple sclerosis. Profiling relied on immunoSEQ multiplex PCR, and the TCRdb table lists in-frame clones only, not all of them. The sample contains 55,000 to 75,000 clones, around 92% of which appear only once. The specimen comprised peripheral blood, sampled after pregnancy. These TCRs come from a female donor with multiple sclerosis, enrolled in a pregnancy study.

The chain joins TRBV30 to TRBJ2-3, with 9 bases aligning to TRBD2. With 2 bases clipped from V and 5 bases from J, the junction kept 2 bases outside the gene matches. Germline CDR1 is GTSNPN and CDR2 is SVGIG (reference sequence). This CDR3 comprises 13 residues. The CDR3 protein is CAWSRGGGDTQYF. CDR3 nucleotide sequence: TGTGCCTGGAGTCGCGGGGGGGGAGATACGCAGTATTTT.

This chain joins TRBV27 and TRBJ2-7, with 10 bases identical to TRBD2. V gave up 6 bases and J gave up 5 bases; unmatched junction bases: 7. The germline CDR1 and CDR2 sequences are MNHEY and SMNVEV (reference sequence). This CDR3 has 14 amino acids. The CDR3 DNA sequence: TGTGCCAGCAGACTAGCGGGATCTCCAGACGAGCAGTACTTC. Translating it yields CASRLAGSPDEQYF.

In its sample, this clone was seen once. The sample carries other DNA sequences with the same CDR3. The chain recombines TRBV18 with TRBJ2-5, with a weak D call TRBD2 (5 bases). V gave up 3 bases and J gave up 4 bases, with 12 bases separating them. The CDR3 has 14 amino acids. Germline values: CDR1 KGHSH, CDR2 LQKENI. In DNA, the CDR3 is TGTGCCAGCTCACCGGGTCCACTAGGAGAGACCCAGTACTTC. The encoded protein is CASSPGPLGETQYF.

The chain joins TRBV5-4 to TRBJ2-1; tentative D call: TRBD2 (7 bases). Looked up from germline, CDR1 is SGHNT and CDR2 is YYREEE (reference sequence). This CDR3 spans 16 amino acids. Trimming cost V 0 bases and J 5 bases, with 15 bases left between them. CDR3 loop: CASSLGGSGTNNEQFF. The CDR3, as DNA: TGTGCCAGCAGCTTGGGAGGAAGCGGGACAAACAATGAGCAGTTCTTC.

This chain uses TRBV7-2 with TRBJ1-5, with D hard to call. The V gene's germline CDR1 is SGHTA and CDR2 FQGNSA. Trimming pared 3 bases from V and 1 base from J, leaving 4 bases between. This CDR3 has 13 residues. CDR3 sequence reads: CASSFRSNQPQHF. Here the CDR3 DNA reads TGTGCCAGCAGCTTCCGGAGCAATCAGCCCCAGCATTTT.

This clone was recorded only once. J is TRBJ2-1 and V is TRBV9; D uncertain. Germline V gene sequence: CDR1 SGDLS, CDR2 YYNGEE. V lost 2 bases to trimming and J lost 0 bases, with 6 bases between them. The CDR3 consists of 14 residues. In DNA, the CDR3 is TGTGCCAGCAGCGTTTCCGGCTCCTACAATGAGCAGTTCTTC. Translation: CASSVSGSYNEQFF.

V is TRBV4-2 and J is TRBJ1-2, with D unclear. Trimming stripped 0 bases from V and 8 bases from J, with 10 bases between. Germline CDR1 LGHNA, CDR2 YNFKEQ. This CDR3 has 13 amino acids. CDR3 sequence (DNA): TGTGCCAGCAGCCAAGATTCGGTCGAGGGCTACACCTTC. Protein product: CASSQDSVEGYTF.

V and J are TRBV7-9 and TRBJ1-1, with 11 bases that match TRBD1. There are 19 residues in the CDR3. Germline V lookup: CDR1 SEHNR, CDR2 FQNEAQ (reference sequence). With V trimmed by 2 bases and J by 5 bases, 16 bases remained unmatched. The CDR3 loop is CASSLTYAPGQGVKTEAFF. As DNA, the CDR3 is TGTGCCAGCAGCTTAACGTATGCACCGGGACAGGGGGTAAAAACTGAAGCTTTCTTT.

The J gene is TRBJ2-7, the V gene TRBV27; tentative D call: TRBD1 (7 bases). Trimming removed 7 bases at V and 3 bases at J, with 25 bases between. CDR1 is MNHEY, CDR2 SMNVEV, per germline (reference sequence). This CDR3 is built from 17 residues. The CDR3 nucleotides read TGTGCCAGCAAGAAGGACAGGCAAGGGGGGTACAACTACGAGCAGTACTTC. It codes for CASKKDRQGGYNYEQYF.

This sequence joins TRBV28 and TRBJ2-7, with 8 bases fitting TRBD1. CDR1 is MDHEN, CDR2 SYDVKM, per germline. Germline trimming cut 4 bases from V and 3 bases from J; bases unmatched to any gene: 8. This CDR3 contains 15 residues. The CDR3 loop reads CASSSWGQELYEQYF. CDR3 DNA: TGTGCCAGCAGTTCATGGGGACAGGAACTCTACGAGCAGTACTTC.

The V gene is TRBV10-2, the J gene TRBJ2-7, with 11 bases lining up with TRBD2. V trimming: 4 bases; J trimming: 5 bases; junction bases outside the gene matches: 4. Germline V gives CDR1 WSHSY, CDR2 SAAADI. CDR3 size: 14 residues. CDR3 region: CASSVAGGPHEQYF. In DNA, the CDR3 is TGCGCCAGCAGTGTAGCGGGAGGGCCCCACGAGCAGTACTTC.

This sequence joins TRBV5-8 and TRBJ2-5; no firm D call. The CDR3 extends over 11 amino acids. V lost 2 bases and J 4 bases, leaving 3 bases between the germline ends. From germline, CDR1 is SGHTS and CDR2 YDEGEE. CDR3 coding DNA: TGTGCCAGCAGCTTTCTAGAGACCCAGTACTTC. Translating gives CASSFLETQYF.

The V call is TRBV14, the J call TRBJ1-1, with D possibly being TRBD1 (6 bases). Germline CDR1 is SGHDN and CDR2 is FVKESK. The germline V and J ends were trimmed by 4 bases and 6 bases, with 18 bases remaining between them. The CDR3 is 15 amino acids. CDR3 nucleotides: TGTGCCAGCAGCCTAAGGGGTTCAGGGGCCGCTGAAGCTTTCTTT. The encoded protein is CASSLRGSGAAEAFF.

The chain combines TRBV6-6 with TRBJ1-1; 7 bases align to TRBD1. With 5 bases clipped from V and 4 bases from J, the junction kept 4 bases outside the gene matches. The germline gives CDR1 MNHNY, CDR2 SVGAGI (reference sequence). The CDR3 contains 13 residues. CDR3 loop: CASSAQGGTEAFF. CDR3 bases: TGTGCCAGCAGTGCTCAGGGGGGCACTGAAGCTTTCTTT.

This chain uses TRBV7-2 with TRBJ1-4, with D hard to call. Germline V lookup: CDR1 SGHTA, CDR2 FQGNSA. V was clipped by 5 bases and J by 6 bases, with 13 bases between them. The length of the CDR3 is 14 residues. The CDR3 coding sequence is TGTGCCAGCAGCCCCAGACGGGGAGATGAAAAACTGTTTTTT. This translates into CASSPRRGDEKLFF.

The rearrangement links TRBV10-2 to TRBJ2-3, with D hard to call. The CDR3 totals 13 residues. Trimming removed 7 bases from V and 2 bases from J, with 10 bases in between. CDR1 and CDR2 (germline): WSHSY, SAAADI. CDR3 protein: CASNNGFTDTQYF. The CDR3 bases are TGCGCCAGCAATAACGGGTTCACAGATACGCAGTATTTT.

This clone is a singleton in its sample. This rearrangement joins TRBV30 to TRBJ1-5; D possibly corresponds to TRBD1 (5 bases). The germline V gene has CDR1 GTSNPN and CDR2 SVGIG (reference sequence). The germline V and J ends were trimmed by 2 bases and 1 base, with 9 bases remaining between them. There are 14 residues in the CDR3. CDR3 amino acids: CAWSISGSNQPQHF. DNA of the CDR3: TGTGCCTGGAGTATCTCAGGGAGCAATCAGCCCCAGCATTTT.

The V call is TRBV6-1, the J call TRBJ2-7; 10 bases map to TRBD1. V lost 6 bases, J lost 4 bases, and 6 bases stayed unmatched. The CDR3 is made up of 14 amino acids. CDR1 is MNHNS, CDR2 SASEGT, per germline. The CDR3 is CASSAGTGAYEQYF. The CDR3 nucleotides read TGTGCCAGCAGCGCCGGGACAGGGGCTTACGAGCAGTACTTC.